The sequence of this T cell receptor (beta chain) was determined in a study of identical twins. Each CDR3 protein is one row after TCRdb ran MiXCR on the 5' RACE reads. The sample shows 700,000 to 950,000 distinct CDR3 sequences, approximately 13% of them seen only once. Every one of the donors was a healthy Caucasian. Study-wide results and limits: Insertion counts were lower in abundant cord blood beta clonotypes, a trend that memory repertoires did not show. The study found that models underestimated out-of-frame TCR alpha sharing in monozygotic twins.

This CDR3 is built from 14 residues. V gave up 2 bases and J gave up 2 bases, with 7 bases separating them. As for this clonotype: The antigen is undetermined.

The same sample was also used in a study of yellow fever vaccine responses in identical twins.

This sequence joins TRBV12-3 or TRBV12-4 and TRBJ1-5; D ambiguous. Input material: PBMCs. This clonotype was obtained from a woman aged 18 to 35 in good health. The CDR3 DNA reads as TGTGCCAGCAGTTTACGGATAGGCAATCAGCCCCAGCATTTT. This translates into CASSLRIGNQPQHF.